This T cell receptor (beta chain) was retrieved from a study of shared clonotypes between healthy human individuals (dated by TCRdb to about 2020). About the full investigation: The cohort included a few men and two women between 18 and 49 years of age. Per donor, three plates each were used for CD4 naive and CD4 memory, two for CD8 naive, and one for CD8 memory. Blood TCR repertoires of a handful of healthy adults were deeply sequenced to estimate repertoire size and the extent of clonotype sharing between individuals. To increase sequencing depth and limit assay-specific biases, different laboratories used diverse techniques to prepare libraries and sequence TCR repertoires. Each donor's leukapheresis produced roughly between roughly 0.85 and 9.5 billion PBMCs. What the study reported, not specific to this receptor: Roughly 5% of naive CD4, 3% to 3.5% of naive CD8, approximately 2.2% of memory CD4, and around 0.4% of memory CD8 clonotypes were shared across a handful of donors. Pairwise subsampling indicated that sequencing depth was expected to affect the degree of clonotype sharing among donors. Rarefaction of sorted-subset datasets indicated incomplete sequencing despite the large sequencing depth. Sampling was restricted to blood, and TCR repertoires in tissue are likely to differ from TCR repertoires in blood. Naive subsets generally had larger estimated clonotype richness than memory subsets did. Higher generation probabilities were observed for clonotypes shared by all four sorted-subset donors than for non-shared clonotypes. Because the study included a small number of donors, the genetic and exposure-history diversity represented was limited.

Using the deep immunoSEQ assay, multiplex PCR amplified TCR CDR3 regions from genomic DNA. Extracted genomic DNA from each cell subset was distributed evenly across all wells of several immunoSEQ 96-well plates, and each plate was treated as a replicate. For sorted subsets, 200 to 250 ng of genomic DNA, equivalent to around 31,000 T cell genomes, went into each replicate PCR. Purified libraries were quantified with a Qubit 3.0 fluorometer, sized on a Bioanalyzer 2100, and re-quantified with the KAPA Library Quantification kit. A separate single-read 150-cycle Illumina NextSeq 550 flow cell was used to sequence each immunoSEQ 96-well plate. For the original study's pipeline: Because the immunoSEQ output included only junctional sequences and no quality scores, the filtering could not be the same as the filtering used for full-length reads. Sequences were annotated with PyIR, a Python wrapper for IgBLAST v1.9, using IMGT germline references to assign V/J genes and CDR3. Reads were filtered out if the reads had weak V/J assignments (E-value above 1e-6), no CDR3, stop codons, out-of-frame junctions, or ambiguous translated residues. V3J clonotypes were defined as sequences sharing an identical inferred V gene, J gene, and CDR3 amino acid sequence. Percentage overlap between repertoires was computed as shared unique clonotypes divided by the size of the smaller repertoire. Richness of each repertoire was evaluated using RTK rarefaction, the Chao1 estimator, and Recon v2.1 estimates of unobserved clonotypes. OLGA was used to compute generation probabilities for all TCRbeta clonotypes that the gDNA method yielded from a handful of donors. TCRdb took this table from immuneACCESS and kept in-frame rearrangements with V and J called. Such tables lack part of the clones; where checked against another copy, unresolved V genes explain under half of the gap, and the rest is unexplained. V and J calls and clone size are those listed in that table; D and trimming were worked out from the DNA. The sample yields about 820,000 clones; 90% to 95% were counted once. The ten largest clones take up less than 25% of the sample.

Comment on this clone: Its binding antigen is unknown. No qualities accompany the bases; no much larger clone lies one base away.

CD8 naive samples were obtained by positive selection for CCR7 among CD45RO-negative cells, yielding a CD45RA+CCR7+ population from which TemRA cells were excluded. The donors were healthy, HIV-negative adults who had no recently reported acute infections or vaccinations. Every donor was a Caucasian adult residing in Nashville, Tennessee, USA. Blood was collected by leukapheresis, and PBMCs were isolated by Ficoll-Histopaque density gradient centrifugation and then cryopreserved in liquid nitrogen vapor phase. Analytical flow cytometry was used to check the purity and quantity of every magnetically sorted T cell population. Genomic DNA was isolated from each sorted fraction and quantified by UV absorbance on a Nanodrop 2000c. At the junction V is shortened by 1 base and J by 1 base, with 15 bases in between. The CDR3 starts with the cysteine, ends with the phenylalanine, and has 17 residues. Only the CDR3 DNA is retained, 51 bases long and in frame from the first base. CDR1 SGHTA and CDR2 FQGNSA were looked up in the germline V gene.

The sample taken for sequencing was naive CD8+ T cells sorted from blood. The cell subset or site label on this specimen signifies: CD45RA+CCR7+. This chain is built from TRBV7-2 and TRBJ2-3, with the D gene not confidently named. The clonotype comes from a man aged 25-45 years in good health. The nucleotide sequence is given as TGTGCCAGCAGCTTAGACTCCCCACCGATTCGCACAGATACGCAGTATTTT. It specifies CASSLDSPPIRTDTQYF. The full variable domain, completed from the reference TRBV7-2 and TRBJ2-3 proteins outside the CDR3, reads GAGVSQSPSNKVTEKGKDVELRCDPISGHTALYWYRQSLGQGLEFLIYFQGNSAPDKSGLPSDRFSAERTGGSVSTLTIQRTQQEDSAVYLCASSLDSPPIRTDTQYFGPGTRLTVL.